This section outlines one T cell receptor beta chain sequence together with its context. The antigen remains unidentified. The record originates from a study of beta chain features in type 1 diabetes. Study observations and caveats: Within the patient group, naive, central memory and Treg TCRB repertoires appeared more similar to each other than within healthy donors. Moderate yet significant TCRB CDR3 shortening was seen in Type 1 diabetes patients in all four CD4+ subsets.

The CDR3 consists of 14 residues. CDR1 and CDR2 from the germline V gene are MNHNY and SVGAGI (reference sequence). V shed 7 bases and J 3 bases; nucleotides not matched to a gene: 6. A heparinised blood draw that averaged about 100 mL was obtained once from each donor. Stem cell-like memory, regulatory, central memory and naive CD4+ cells were sorted via CD45RO/CCR7/CD25/CD127/CD95/CD27. Expressed TCRB transcripts were sequenced, since all the RNA that had been isolated was reverse transcribed. About 3.7 million reads per sample were averaged for naive, central memory and regulatory samples. Assay used: immunoSEQ multiplex PCR; TCRdb lists only in-frame clones, some missing. The sample lists hundreds of thousands of clones, over 11% occurring once.

V usage is TRBV6-6 and J usage is TRBJ1-2; 9 bases are shared with TRBD1. The sequenced sample was naive CD4+ T cells from blood. This clonotype was sampled from a man younger than 35 with type 1 diabetes. The CDR3: CASIRRDRDYGYTF. CDR3 DNA: TGTGCCAGCATCCGCCGGGACAGGGACTATGGCTACACCTTC.